This T cell receptor (beta chain) is from a study of shared clonotypes between healthy human individuals. Study-wide results and limits: Generation probability values for non-shared clonotypes were lower than those for clonotypes shared by all four donors.

A word on this clone: The antigen is not known.

A 200 ng quantity of DNA, some 30,000 T cell genomes, went into the sorted-subset replicate PCRs. The repertoire was sequenced with immunoSEQ multiplex PCR; TCRdb's copy has only in-frame clones and lacks some. The table includes approximately 2.4 million clones, around 95% detected once. Sequenced: naive CD4+ T cells sorted from blood. Subset reported: CD45RA+ positively selected. This sequence originates from a man aged 18-30 years in good health.

The CDR3 nucleotides are TGTGCCAGCAGTGAAGGGAACAGGGACACTGAAGCTTTCTTT. Translating it yields CASSEGNRDTEAFF. The J gene is TRBJ1-1, the V gene TRBV6-1, with D tentatively TRBD1 (6 bases). Germline loops: CDR1 MNHNS, CDR2 SASEGT. V lost 1 base to trimming and J lost 3 bases, with 9 bases between them. The CDR3 has 14 residues.